The 11 T cell receptor beta chains reported below all come from one sample, sequenced in a study of cytomegalovirus exposure and HLA in healthy donors. The primer mix had 60 Vbeta and 13 Jbeta primers. Clones were read by immunoSEQ multiplex PCR, and TCRdb kept only the in-frame ones, dropping some. The table lists around 150,000 clones, around three quarters of them singletons, with 1.5% to 2% in the top ten. Sequencing used PBMCs. The receptors were sampled from a man aged 40-55 years in good health and CMV-seronegative.

V usage is TRBV27 and J usage is TRBJ1-2, with 8 positions matching TRBD1. The junction had 5 bases not matched to a gene; V was cut back by 5 bases and J by 3 bases. The germline gives CDR1 MNHEY, CDR2 SMNVEV (reference sequence). CDR3 size: 14 residues. Here the CDR3 DNA reads TGTGCCAGCAGTCTTACAGGGGGTGACTATGGCTACACCTTC. Protein: CASSLTGGDYGYTF.

The chain links TRBV21-1 to TRBJ2-7; TRBD1, as called in the table, went unchecked against the DNA. TRBV21-1 is deemed a pseudogene. The CDR3 is 18 amino acids. The CDR3 nucleotides are TGTGCCAGCAGCAAAGCAGAAATTAGGACAGGTGACTCCTACGAGCAGTACTTC. The encoded protein is CASSKAEIRTGDSYEQYF.

In regard to this clone: Relative to the germline gene, one junction end is altered; a read error may explain this. The rearrangement joins TRBV7-9 to TRBJ1-6; D might be TRBD1 (5 bases). Germline V gene data show CDR1 as SEHNR and CDR2 as FQNEAQ (reference sequence). The CDR3 is 15 residues long. The CDR3 protein is CSSSSTGTINSPLHF. The CDR3 bases are TGTTCCAGCAGCTCTACAGGTACAATCAACTCACCCCTCCACTTT.

This clone was seen just once. This chain links TRBV15 with TRBJ2-5; D might be TRBD2 (6 bases). Trimming cost V 4 bases and J 2 bases, with 14 bases left between them. The CDR3 runs 15 residues. Germline CDR1 LNHNV, CDR2 YYDKDF (reference sequence). The CDR3 sequence: CATSIGTPRQETQYF. In DNA, the CDR3 is TGTGCCACCAGCATTGGGACTCCCCGGCAAGAGACCCAGTACTTC. The variable domain in full, with the rest retrieved from reference TRBV15 and TRBJ2-5, is DAMVIQNPRYQVTQFGKPVTLSCSQTLNHNVMYWYQQKSSQAPKLLFHYYDKDFNNEADTPDNFQSRRPNTSFCFLDIRSPGLGDTAMYLCATSIGTPRQETQYFGPGTRLLVL.

The V gene is TRBV5-1, the J gene TRBJ2-3, with 7 bases lining up with TRBD2. The V gene end was trimmed by 3 bases and the J gene end by 4 bases; junction bases not matched to a gene: 5. This CDR3 has 14 residues. Germline V gene data show CDR1 as SGHRS and CDR2 as YFSETQ. CDR3 nucleotides: TGCGCCAGCAGCTCCGGACTAGGTGCAGATACGCAGTATTTT. Amino acids: CASSSGLGADTQYF.

This chain connects TRBV28 to TRBJ1-1, with TRBD1 matching 10 bases. Losses at the gene ends were 5 bases for V and 4 bases for J; bases not matched to a gene: 7. Germline V gives CDR1 MDHEN, CDR2 SYDVKM. The CDR3 runs 15 residues. CDR3 residues: CASSPMGQGPTEAFF. CDR3 nucleotides: TGTGCCAGCAGTCCGATGGGACAGGGGCCCACTGAAGCTTTCTTT.

The rearrangement joins TRBV2 to TRBJ2-3; 7 bases line up with TRBD2. Germline V gene data show CDR1 as SNHLY and CDR2 as FYNNEI. The V segment lost 11 bases and the J segment 4 bases; nucleotides outside the gene matches: 15. The CDR3 covers 15 residues. CDR3 loop: CAHQRGGGPADTQYF. CDR3 coding DNA: TGTGCCCACCAGCGCGGGGGAGGGCCTGCAGATACGCAGTATTTT.

J is TRBJ2-1 and V is TRBV5-3, with 11 bases matching TRBD2. TRBV5-3 has ORF status, its function being uncertain. The CDR3 sequence is 15 residues long. V dropped 0 bases and J dropped 9; count of bases not matched to a gene: 5. CDR3 region: CARSLGTSGRFEQFF. The CDR3 DNA reads as TGTGCCAGAAGCTTGGGGACTAGCGGGCGGTTTGAGCAGTTCTTC.

V is TRBV10-2 and J is TRBJ2-7, with TRBD2 matching 15 bases. Germline CDR1 WSHSY, CDR2 SAAADI. J gave up 4 bases and V 8 bases, and 15 bases lay outside the gene matches. This CDR3 has 18 amino acids. The DNA of the CDR3 is TGCGCCAGCGGCCGAGTCGGGACTAGCGGGAGGAGCATGTACGAGCAGTACTTC. This translates into CASGRVGTSGRSMYEQYF.

The J gene is TRBJ1-1, the V gene TRBV2; D is ambiguous. The germline V gene encodes CDR1 SNHLY and CDR2 FYNNEI. The germline V and J ends were trimmed by 5 bases and 6 bases, with 13 bases remaining between them. The CDR3 covers 13 residues. The CDR3 reads CASSPSTGAEAFF. For the CDR3, the DNA is TGTGCCAGCAGTCCTTCTACCGGGGCTGAAGCTTTCTTT.

This chain joins TRBV29-1 and TRBJ2-7; possibly TRBD1 for D (5 bases). V was cut by 4 bases and J by 4 bases, with 20 bases left in between. The CDR3 spans 15 residues. The germline CDR1 and CDR2 sequences are SQVTM and ANQGSEA. As DNA, the CDR3 is TGCAGCGTTGGAGGCATGGGGCTAACGTTGTACGAGCAGTACTTC. Translating gives CSVGGMGLTLYEQYF.